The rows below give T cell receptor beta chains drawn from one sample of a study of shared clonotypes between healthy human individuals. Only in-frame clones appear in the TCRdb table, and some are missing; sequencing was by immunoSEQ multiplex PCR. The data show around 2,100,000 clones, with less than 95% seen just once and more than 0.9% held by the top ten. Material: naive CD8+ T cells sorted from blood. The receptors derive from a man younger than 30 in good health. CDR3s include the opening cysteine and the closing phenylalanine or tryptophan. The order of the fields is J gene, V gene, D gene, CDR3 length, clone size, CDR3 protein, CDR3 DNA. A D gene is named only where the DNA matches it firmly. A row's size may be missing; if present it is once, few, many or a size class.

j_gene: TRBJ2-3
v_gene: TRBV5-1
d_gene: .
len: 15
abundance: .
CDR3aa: CASSPEGGVPDTQYF
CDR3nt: TGCGCCAGCAGCCCGGAGGGGGGGGTTCCAGATACGCAGTATTTT

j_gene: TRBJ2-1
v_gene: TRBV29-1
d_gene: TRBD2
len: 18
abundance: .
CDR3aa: CSVDGVSGRHSSYNEQFF
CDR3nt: TGCAGCGTTGATGGGGTTAGCGGGAGGCACAGCTCCTACAATGAGCAGTTCTTC

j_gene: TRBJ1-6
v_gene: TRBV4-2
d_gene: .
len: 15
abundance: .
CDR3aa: CASSQDNLGSSPLHF
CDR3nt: TGTGCCAGCAGCCAAGATAACTTGGGGAGTTCACCCCTCCACTTT

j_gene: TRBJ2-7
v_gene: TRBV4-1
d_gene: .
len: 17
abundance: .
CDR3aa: CASSQDHPGQHSYEQYF
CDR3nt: TGCGCCAGCAGCCAAGATCACCCTGGACAGCATTCTTACGAGCAGTACTTC

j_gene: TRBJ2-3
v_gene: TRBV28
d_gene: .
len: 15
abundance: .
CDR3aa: CASSLGVEITDTQYF
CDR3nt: TGTGCCAGCAGTTTAGGGGTAGAAATCACAGATACGCAGTATTTT

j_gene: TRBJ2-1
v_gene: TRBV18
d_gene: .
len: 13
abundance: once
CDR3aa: CASSLSTKHEQFF
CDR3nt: TGTGCCAGCTCACTAAGCACGAAACATGAGCAGTTCTTC

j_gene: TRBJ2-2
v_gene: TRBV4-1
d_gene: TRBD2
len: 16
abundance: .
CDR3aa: CASSQESGTTAGELFF
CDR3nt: TGCGCCAGCAGCCAAGAATCCGGGACTACAGCCGGGGAGCTGTTTTTT

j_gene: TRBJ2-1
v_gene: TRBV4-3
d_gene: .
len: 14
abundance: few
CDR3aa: CASSQGDSYNEQFF
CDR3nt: TGCGCCAGCAGCCAAGGGGACTCCTACAATGAGCAGTTCTTC

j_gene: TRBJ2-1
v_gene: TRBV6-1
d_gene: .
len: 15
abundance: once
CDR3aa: CASSELRWGNNEQFF
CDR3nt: TGTGCCAGCAGTGAACTCCGGTGGGGAAACAATGAGCAGTTCTTC

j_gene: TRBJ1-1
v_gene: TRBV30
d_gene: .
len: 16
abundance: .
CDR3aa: CAWSFPSPSSNTEAFF
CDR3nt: TGTGCCTGGAGTTTCCCCTCCCCATCCTCTAACACTGAAGCTTTCTTT

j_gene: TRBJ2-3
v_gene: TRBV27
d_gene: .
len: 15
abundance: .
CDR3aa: CASSLSVVGTDTQYF
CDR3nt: TGTGCCAGCAGTTTATCAGTGGTGGGCACAGATACGCAGTATTTT

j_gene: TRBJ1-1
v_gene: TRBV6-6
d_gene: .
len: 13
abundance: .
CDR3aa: CASRLHMNTEAFF
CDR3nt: TGTGCCAGCAGACTACATATGAACACTGAAGCTTTCTTT

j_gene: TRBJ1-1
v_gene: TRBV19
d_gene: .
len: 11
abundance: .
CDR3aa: CASKVNTEAFF
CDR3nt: TGTGCCAGTAAGGTGAACACTGAAGCTTTCTTT

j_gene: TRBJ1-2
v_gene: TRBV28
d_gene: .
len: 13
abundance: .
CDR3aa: CASSPTGYSGYTF
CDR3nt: TGTGCCAGCAGTCCCACAGGGTATAGCGGCTACACCTTC

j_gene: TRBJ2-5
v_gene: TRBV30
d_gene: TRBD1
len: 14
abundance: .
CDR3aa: CAWSWDRVQETQYF
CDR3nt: TGTGCCTGGAGCTGGGACAGGGTCCAAGAGACCCAGTACTTC